Following are 26 T cell receptor beta chains from one sample sequenced in a study of spatial heterogeneity in lung cancer. TCRdb called the 5' RACE reads again in MiXCR, with one record for every CDR3 protein. The repertoire holds under 100,000 distinct CDR3 sequences, about 9.4% seen once, with about 7.1% in the top ten. Time point given: sample taken at primary tumor resection. The authors sequenced whole RNA from tumor, nontumor lung or frozen PBMC without sorting. This material consisted of PBMCs, taken at surgery. These receptors were taken from a male donor with early-stage non-small cell lung cancer.

This clonotype was observed many times. The gene calls are TRBV27 and TRBJ1-1, with 7 bases lining up with TRBD1. The germline V gene encodes CDR1 MNHEY and CDR2 SMNVEV (reference sequence). The CDR3 has 13 amino acids. V lost 3 bases to trimming and J lost 5 bases; unmatched junction nucleotides: 3. The CDR3 nucleotides read TGTGCCAGCAGTTTGACAGGGCGGACTGAAGCTTTCTTT. Translated: CASSLTGRTEAFF.

The V and J genes are TRBV20-1 and TRBJ2-7; D is unclear. This CDR3 is built from 13 residues. CDR1 is DFQATT, CDR2 SNEGSKA, per germline (reference sequence). Between the trimmed V and J ends, which lost 0 bases and 4 bases, there was a span of 10 bases. The CDR3 reads CSAREAGLYEQYF. The CDR3 DNA reads TGCAGTGCTAGAGAAGCAGGCCTGTACGAGCAGTACTTC.

This clonotype was detected ten times or more. This sequence joins TRBV20-1 and TRBJ2-5; D gene uncertain. The CDR3 sequence is 12 residues long. Germline V CDR1 and CDR2: DFQATT, SNEGSKA (reference sequence). V lost 6 bases, J lost 1 base, and 9 bases lay in between. The DNA of the CDR3 is TGCAGTGCCCTGGGAAGCCAAGAGACCCAGTACTTC. Its protein product is CSALGSQETQYF.

This clonotype was seen only a few times. The chain couples TRBV3-1 to TRBJ2-7; D is perhaps TRBD1 (6 bases). The CDR3 has 14 residues. Trimming cost V 6 bases and J 2 bases, with 14 bases left between them. CDR1 and CDR2 from the germline V gene are LGHDT and YNNKEL (reference sequence). CDR3 in DNA: TGTGCCAGCAGTAGAGGGTCAGGGGCCTACGAGCAGTACTTC. This codes for CASSRGSGAYEQYF.

This clonotype has only a few counts. J is TRBJ2-2 and V is TRBV12-3 or TRBV12-4, with 11 bases matching TRBD2. V gave up 2 bases and J gave up 2 bases; unmatched junction bases: 1. This CDR3 has 16 amino acids. CDR3 region: CASSLRLAGNTGELFF. The CDR3 DNA reads TGTGCCAGCAGTTTACGACTAGCGGGAAACACCGGGGAGCTGTTTTTT.

This clonotype came up a few times. The chain has TRBV5-1 and TRBJ2-3; TRBD2 matches 9 bases. Germline values: CDR1 SGHRS, CDR2 YFSETQ. This CDR3 has 15 residues. This CDR3 is CASAIAGGPGDTQYF. The CDR3 nucleotides are TGCGCGTCCGCGATCGCGGGGGGGCCAGGAGATACGCAGTATTTT.

This clonotype was seen many times. The chain uses TRBV2 and TRBJ1-4; perhaps TRBD1 as D (5 bases). Per germline, CDR1 SNHLY and CDR2 FYNNEI. V was cut by 7 bases and J by 8 bases, with 11 bases left in between. The CDR3 runs 12 residues. This chain's CDR3 is CASIQGREKLFF. In DNA form, the CDR3 reads TGTGCCAGCATTCAGGGAAGGGAAAAACTGTTTTTT.

This clonotype has at least ten counts. CDR3 nucleotides: TGTGCCAGTAGTAAAACTAGCGGGGAGCGTGAGCAGTTCTTC. Protein product: CASSKTSGEREQFF. The chain employs TRBV19 and TRBJ2-1; 10 bases align to TRBD2. With V trimmed by 4 bases and J by 9 bases, 6 bases remained unmatched. The germline V gene encodes CDR1 LNHDA and CDR2 SQIVND (reference sequence). The CDR3 is 14 residues long.

On this clonotype itself: This clone may be a read error of a much larger clone one base away. The chain carries TRBV24-1 and TRBJ1-1; no clear D. In germline, CDR1 is KGHDR, CDR2 SFDVKD. This CDR3 has 13 residues. CDR3 nucleotide sequence: TGTGTCACCAGGACCGGAGGGAACACTGAAGCTTTCTTT. Translation: CVTRTGGNTEAFF.

This clonotype was picked up a small number of times. The J gene is TRBJ1-2, the V gene TRBV5-1, with no clear D. The CDR3 covers 13 residues. Germline-derived CDR1 and CDR2 are SGHRS and YFSETQ. Trimming removed 1 base at V and 2 bases at J, with 6 bases between. The CDR3 is CASSLTINYGYTF. The CDR3 nucleotides are TGCGCCAGCAGCTTGACGATAAACTATGGCTACACCTTC.

This clonotype was observed many times. The V gene is TRBV24-1, the J gene TRBJ1-3; D is unclear. The V end was cut by 2 bases, the J end by 8 bases, with 15 bases between. Germline V gene lookup returns CDR1 KGHDR and CDR2 SFDVKD. The CDR3 totals 15 residues. DNA of the CDR3: TGTGCCACCAGTGATTCCAAGGGCTCCGCGGACACCATATATTTT. It yields the protein CATSDSKGSADTIYF.

By share of the sample, this clonotype is medium-sized. The V and J genes are TRBV7-9 and TRBJ1-1; D ambiguous. Trimming stripped 4 bases from V and 3 bases from J, with 9 bases between. Per the germline V gene, CDR1 is SEHNR and CDR2 is FQNEAQ (reference sequence). The CDR3 has 13 residues. This CDR3 is CASSWAVDTEAFF. Here the CDR3 DNA reads TGTGCCAGCAGCTGGGCAGTGGACACTGAAGCTTTCTTT.

This clonotype was seen ten or more times. The chain uses TRBV29-1 and TRBJ1-1, with a weak D call TRBD1 (6 bases). Germline loops: CDR1 SQVTM, CDR2 ANQGSEA. V was shortened by 4 bases and J by 0 bases, with 12 bases between the two germline ends. The CDR3 has 14 residues. CDR3 coding DNA: TGCAGCGTTGGCGGGACATACATGAACACTGAAGCTTTCTTT. This codes for CSVGGTYMNTEAFF.

This clonotype has ten or more counts. CDR3 loop: CASSIEVGSRLNQPQHF. CDR3 nucleotide sequence: TGTGCCAGTAGTATAGAGGTTGGCAGCAGACTCAATCAGCCCCAGCATTTT. This chain connects TRBV19 to TRBJ1-5, with D uncertain. The germline V gene encodes CDR1 LNHDA and CDR2 SQIVND (reference sequence). This CDR3 has 17 residues. Trimming pared 0 bases from V and 3 bases from J, leaving 15 bases between. The full variable domain, rest sourced from reference TRBV19 and TRBJ1-5, is DGGITQSPKYLFRKEGQNVTLSCEQNLNHDAMYWYRQDPGQGLRLIYYSQIVNDFQKGDIAEGYSVSREKKESFPLTVTSAQKNPTAFYLCASSIEVGSRLNQPQHFGDGTRLSIL.

This clonotype was detected only a few times. The rearrangement uses TRBV7-9 and TRBJ2-1; 7 nucleotides agree with TRBD2. Unmatched junction bases numbered 1, after V lost 0 bases and J lost 2 bases. Germline V gene data show CDR1 as SEHNR and CDR2 as FQNEAQ (reference sequence). The CDR3 sequence is 15 residues long. CDR3 sequence: CASSLAGGAYNEQFF. The CDR3 DNA is TGTGCCAGCAGCTTAGCGGGAGGGGCCTACAATGAGCAGTTCTTC.

By share, this clonotype ranks as medium-sized. The chain combines TRBV28 with TRBJ2-7, with TRBD1 identical over 8 bases. Germline values: CDR1 MDHEN, CDR2 SYDVKM. Trimming at V came to 6 bases and at J to 4 bases, leaving 11 bases not matched to a gene. The CDR3 extends over 15 amino acids. CDR3 in amino acids: CASSLEGTGRYEQYF. Here the CDR3 DNA reads TGTGCCAGCAGCCTGGAGGGGACAGGTCGGTACGAGCAGTACTTC.

This clonotype came up many times. The V gene is TRBV19, the J gene TRBJ1-5, with TRBD1 matching 7 bases. The CDR3 loop spans 13 amino acids. The germline gives CDR1 LNHDA, CDR2 SQIVND (reference sequence). The ends lost 8 bases at V and 4 bases at J; junction bases unmatched: 5. The CDR3 spells CASRFRGNQPQHF. CDR3 bases: TGTGCCAGTCGTTTCAGGGGGAATCAGCCCCAGCATTTT. Looking up the rest from reference TRBV19 and TRBJ1-5 gives the full variable domain: DGGITQSPKYLFRKEGQNVTLSCEQNLNHDAMYWYRQDPGQGLRLIYYSQIVNDFQKGDIAEGYSVSREKKESFPLTVTSAQKNPTAFYLCASRFRGNQPQHFGDGTRLSIL.

This clonotype appeared many times. The chain's CDR3 is CASSFRQGASHNEQFF. CDR3 coding DNA: TGTGCCAGCAGCTTCCGACAGGGGGCGTCCCACAATGAGCAGTTCTTC. The rearrangement joins TRBV7-6 to TRBJ2-1; TRBD1 aligns across 10 bases. The V gene's germline CDR1 is SGHVS and CDR2 FNYEAQ. This CDR3 spans 16 amino acids. V lost 3 bases, J lost 5 bases, and 7 bases stayed unmatched.

This clonotype came up many times. The CDR3 reads CASRLVARSAGPSNTGELFF. DNA of the CDR3: TGTGCAAGTCGCTTAGTGGCCAGGAGCGCAGGGCCTTCCAACACCGGGGAGCTGTTTTTT. J is TRBJ2-2 and V is TRBV12-2; TRBD2, the table's D call, was not compared with the DNA. TRBV12-2 is an annotated pseudogene. The CDR3 is 20 residues long.

Regarding this clonotype: An end of the junction does not agree with germline; a read error may underlie this. V gene TRBV6-6 combines with J gene TRBJ2-7; TRBD2 matches 10 bases. Germline V gene lookup returns CDR1 MNHNY and CDR2 SVGAGI (reference sequence). This CDR3 contains 14 residues. In nucleotides, the CDR3 is TGTGCCAGCGGTTACGGGACTAGCGAGTACGAGCAGTACTTC. Encoded protein: CASGYGTSEYEQYF.

This clonotype was seen ten or more times. This rearrangement joins TRBV20-1 to TRBJ2-1; D is unresolved. Per the germline V gene, CDR1 is DFQATT and CDR2 is SNEGSKA (reference sequence). This CDR3 spans 10 amino acids. V shed 3 bases and J shed 7 bases, with 4 bases lying between them. This CDR3 is CSASLNEQFF. In DNA, the CDR3 is TGCAGTGCTAGTCTAAATGAGCAGTTCTTC.

This clonotype was detected a few times. V is TRBV20-1 and J is TRBJ1-4, with D perhaps TRBD1 (5 bases). V was shortened by 7 bases and J by 4 bases, with 13 bases between the two germline ends. Germline CDR1 DFQATT, CDR2 SNEGSKA (reference sequence). This CDR3 has 13 amino acids. CDR3 in amino acids: CSVRGLLNEKLFF. Written as DNA, the CDR3 is TGCAGTGTGAGGGGACTGCTTAATGAAAAACTGTTTTTT.

This chain connects TRBV29-1 to TRBJ2-3; 11 bases match TRBD2. This CDR3 is built from 14 residues. The germline V gene has CDR1 SQVTM and CDR2 ANQGSEA. V lost 6 bases, J lost 3 bases, and 5 bases stayed unmatched. This chain's CDR3 is CSVALAGGTDTQYF. The CDR3 DNA is TGCAGCGTCGCCCTAGCGGGGGGTACAGATACGCAGTATTTT.

This clonotype came up many times. The chain carries TRBV25-1 and TRBJ1-2, with a possible D match to TRBD1 (5 bases). The germline CDR1 and CDR2 sequences are MGHDK and SYGVNS. V lost 1 base and J 8 bases, leaving 17 bases between the germline ends. CDR3 length equals 15 residues. In DNA form, the CDR3 reads TGTGCCAGCAGTGAATTTGGGGGTTATGAGGACGGCTACACCTTC. Translated: CASSEFGGYEDGYTF.

The chain links TRBV15 to TRBJ2-2, with TRBD2 identical over 7 bases. Germline-derived CDR1 and CDR2 are LNHNV and YYDKDF (reference sequence). CDR3 length equals 17 residues. Trimming removed 5 bases from V and 5 bases from J; junction bases left unmatched: 14. The CDR3 sequence is CATSGVPLKGGTGELFF. CDR3 bases: TGTGCCACCAGCGGAGTGCCCCTTAAGGGAGGGACCGGGGAGCTGTTTTTT.

The chain uses TRBV7-9 and TRBJ1-1; the D is unclear. Germline loops: CDR1 SEHNR, CDR2 FQNEAQ (reference sequence). This CDR3 has 13 amino acids. The ends were cut back, 4 bases at V and 3 bases at J, with 9 bases in the middle. This CDR3 reads CASSYGEDTEAFF. CDR3 in DNA: TGTGCCAGCAGCTATGGGGAGGACACTGAAGCTTTCTTT.